This T cell receptor beta chain was recorded in a study of OX40 agonist ivuxolimab in advanced cancers. For the study at large: At about 81% male, the cohort had a mean age of approximately 60 years, ranging from 23 to 79.

This clone was detected once. TCRdb keeps only in-frame clones here, not all; method: immunoSEQ multiplex PCR. Of 50,000 to 65,000 clones in the sample, about four fifths were seen once. Researchers took blood at baseline, on cycle 4 day 1, and on cycle 7 day 1. The CDR3 spans 16 residues. V lost 1 base and J lost 7; bases outside the gene matches: 8. CDR1 and CDR2 from the germline V gene are SGHVS and FQNEAQ. The specimen was CD4+ or CD8+ T cells sorted from blood, collected in a trial of the OX40 agonist ivuxolimab. This sequence originates from an adult with an advanced solid tumor such as melanoma, head and neck, liver or kidney cancer. V gene TRBV7-8 combines with J gene TRBJ2-1, with 9 bases identical to TRBD1. The CDR3 sequence is CASSLGSGQGLNEQFF. The DNA for the CDR3 is TGTGCCAGCAGCTTAGGTTCGGGACAGGGTTTGAATGAGCAGTTCTTC.